These 23 T cell receptor beta chains were all obtained from the same sample, sequenced in a study of CD8 T cells in ankylosing spondylitis. Study observations and caveats: A TCR beta motif of several highly homologous variants seemed to mark ankylosing spondylitis blood.

Via MiXCR, TCRdb re-called the 5' RACE reads, giving one row per CDR3 protein. The sample has fewer than 400,000 distinct CDR3 sequences; around 8% are singletons. No antigen has been identified for these receptors. Sequencing was performed on blood, either unsorted or a sorted T cell fraction (not recorded which). These receptor sequences come from a male donor with ankylosing spondylitis.

This clonotype was seen only a few times. This chain links TRBV6-1 with TRBJ2-7; 7 positions match TRBD1. Germline CDR1 reads MNHNS; CDR2 reads SASEGT. Trimming took 6 bases from V and 1 from J; bases not matched to a gene: 9. The CDR3 sequence is 15 residues long. The CDR3 DNA follows: TGTGCCAGCAGACCCCGACAGGGTGCGTCCTACGAGCAGTACTTC. Its protein is CASRPRQGASYEQYF.

The chain has TRBV6-6 and TRBJ1-2; 7 bases map to TRBD1. CDR1 is MNHNY, CDR2 SVGAGI, per germline (reference sequence). The V and J ends lost 7 bases and 7 bases, in that order; junction bases with no gene match: 9. The CDR3 runs to 13 residues. CDR3 sequence (DNA): TGTGCCAGCATCCCCCGAGGGGGCTCTGGCTACACCTTC. Its protein is CASIPRGGSGYTF.

This chain connects TRBV15 to TRBJ2-5, with D possibly called TRBD1 or TRBD2 (5 bases each). Trimming removed 0 bases from V and 5 bases from J, with 13 bases in between. The CDR3 covers 15 residues. Germline CDR1 is LNHNV and CDR2 is YYDKDF (reference sequence). This CDR3 reads CATSRDLREGETQYF. CDR3 nucleotides: TGTGCCACCAGCAGAGATCTGCGAGAGGGGGAGACCCAGTACTTC.

This clonotype appeared a few times. The V gene is TRBV29-1, the J gene TRBJ2-7, with TRBD2 identical over 9 bases. The CDR3 totals 14 residues. The germline V gene has CDR1 SQVTM and CDR2 ANQGSEA. V lost 4 bases to trimming and J lost 2 bases; unmatched junction nucleotides: 6. CDR3: CSVAGGGATYEQYF. The CDR3 DNA reads TGCAGCGTTGCAGGCGGGGGGGCCACCTACGAGCAGTACTTC.

This clonotype has ten or more counts. V usage is TRBV29-1 and J usage is TRBJ1-1; D is undetermined. This CDR3 is built from 10 residues. V was clipped by 7 bases and J by 8 bases, with 11 bases between them. The germline V gene encodes CDR1 SQVTM and CDR2 ANQGSEA. CDR3 amino acids: CSASRAEAFF. The CDR3 bases are TGCAGCGCCTCAAGGGCCGAAGCTTTCTTT.

This clonotype was detected a few times. The V and J genes are TRBV10-3 and TRBJ1-2; possible D gene TRBD1, 5 bases. The CDR3 runs 14 residues. V gave up 6 bases and J gave up 0 bases, with 11 bases separating them. Germline V gene lookup returns CDR1 ENHRY and CDR2 SYGVKD. CDR3 in DNA: TGTGCCATCAGGAGGGACCTGGCTAACTATGGCTACACCTTC. Its translation is CAIRRDLANYGYTF.

This clonotype was recorded at least ten times. This chain joins TRBV5-6 and TRBJ2-7; 12 nucleotides align to TRBD1. There are 15 residues in the CDR3. V gave up 6 bases and J gave up 4 bases; unmatched junction bases: 8. Germline V gives CDR1 SGHDT, CDR2 YYEEEE. CDR3 nucleotide sequence: TGTGCCAGCATCCCCGCGGGACAGGGGGCTTACGAGCAGTACTTC. Its protein is CASIPAGQGAYEQYF.

The sample holds a few counts of this clonotype. The chain carries TRBV14 and TRBJ2-1, with D perhaps being TRBD1 or TRBD2 (6 bases each). CDR1 and CDR2 from the germline V gene are SGHDN and FVKESK. CDR3 length equals 17 residues. V was shortened by 0 bases and J by 12 bases, with 24 bases between the two germline ends. CDR3 coding DNA: TGTGCCAGCAGCCAAGATGGGGGGCCCATTGTTAATTTTGGGCAGTTCTTC. It is translated as CASSQDGGPIVNFGQFF.

This clonotype was observed many times. V gene TRBV9 combines with J gene TRBJ1-2; D is unresolved. The CDR3 consists of 14 residues. Trimming took off 3 bases at V and 5 bases at J, with 14 bases between the two ends. From germline, CDR1 is SGDLS and CDR2 YYNGEE. The CDR3 sequence: CASSGSGIGYGYTF. DNA of the CDR3: TGTGCCAGCAGCGGATCCGGTATTGGGTATGGCTACACCTTC.

There are many counts of this clonotype. The chain combines TRBV5-1 with TRBJ2-3, with 8 bases lining up with TRBD2. This CDR3 contains 16 residues. V dropped 0 bases and J dropped 6; count of bases not matched to a gene: 9. Per germline, CDR1 SGHRS and CDR2 YFSETQ. CDR3 sequence: CASSLVLAEEGDTQYF. The DNA of the CDR3 is TGCGCCAGCAGCTTGGTACTAGCGGAAGAAGGGGATACGCAGTATTTT.

This clonotype showed up just a few times. This sequence joins TRBV5-6 and TRBJ2-7, with 9 bases aligning to TRBD2. The CDR3 is made up of 15 amino acids. With 4 bases clipped from V and 7 bases from J, the junction kept 12 bases outside the gene matches. Germline assignment: CDR1 SGHDT and CDR2 YYEEEE. CDR3 sequence: CASSRPRLAVFEQYF. CDR3 bases: TGTGCCAGCAGCCGTCCCCGACTAGCGGTATTTGAGCAGTACTTC.

This clonotype was counted at least ten times. The genes are TRBV29-1 and TRBJ1-2; D is unresolved. CDR3 length: 12 residues. Trimming removed 6 bases at V and 8 bases at J, with 16 bases between. Germline lookup yields CDR1 SQVTM and CDR2 ANQGSEA. CDR3 loop: CSVNRAGGGYTF. The CDR3 DNA sequence: TGCAGCGTGAATAGAGCGGGAGGGGGCTACACCTTC.

The chain couples TRBV7-2 to TRBJ2-4, with D tentatively TRBD2 (6 bases). The CDR3 has 15 amino acids. Trimming removed 0 bases from V and 8 bases from J, with 14 bases in between. CDR1 and CDR2 (germline): SGHTA, FQGNSA. Written as DNA, the CDR3 is TGTGCCAGCAGCTTAGCCGGAGGGAGGATCGACATTCAGTACTTC. Translation: CASSLAGGRIDIQYF.

Ten or more counts support this clonotype. The chain combines TRBV29-1 with TRBJ2-1; TRBD2 agrees at 14 bases. The junction had 6 bases not matched to a gene; V was cut back by 6 bases and J by 8 bases. The CDR3 spans 14 residues. From germline, CDR1 is SQVTM and CDR2 ANQGSEA. CDR3 sequence reads: CSVGTSGSGHEQFF. The CDR3 DNA is TGCAGCGTAGGGACTAGCGGGAGTGGCCATGAGCAGTTCTTC.

This clonotype was observed a few times. The chain carries TRBV5-1 and TRBJ1-4, with D maybe TRBD1 (5 bases). In germline, CDR1 is SGHRS, CDR2 YFSETQ. This CDR3 has 16 amino acids. V was cut by 0 bases and J by 10 bases, with 19 bases left in between. This CDR3 is CASSLGDIGATVKLFF. CDR3 nucleotides: TGCGCCAGCAGCTTGGGTGACATCGGGGCCACGGTAAAACTGTTTTTT.

This clonotype was detected many times. The chain joins TRBV7-2 to TRBJ2-7, with D tentatively TRBD2 (6 bases). The germline CDR1 and CDR2 sequences are SGHTA and FQGNSA. Deletions cut 5 bases from V and 5 bases from J, with 13 bases between. The length of the CDR3 is 13 residues. Here the CDR3 reads CASSLGTLHEQYF. The DNA for the CDR3 is TGTGCCAGCAGCCTAGGGACTCTTCACGAGCAGTACTTC. Supplemented by reference TRBV7-2 and TRBJ2-7, the full variable domain reads GAGVSQSPSNKVTEKGKDVELRCDPISGHTALYWYRQSLGQGLEFLIYFQGNSAPDKSGLPSDRFSAERTGGSVSTLTIQRTQQEDSAVYLCASSLGTLHEQYFGPGTRLTVT.

The chain joins TRBV20-1 to TRBJ1-2, with D perhaps TRBD1 (5 bases). Germline values: CDR1 DFQATT, CDR2 SNEGSKA (reference sequence). There are 11 residues in the CDR3. V was shortened by 6 bases and J by 3 bases, with 8 bases between the two germline ends. CDR3 bases: TGCAGTGCCCAGGGAGACTATGGCTACACCTTC. It is translated as CSAQGDYGYTF.

The table lists this clonotype with many counts. This chain links TRBV29-1 with TRBJ1-1; the match to TRBD1 covers 7 bases. The V gene end was trimmed by 6 bases and the J gene end by 5 bases; junction bases not matched to a gene: 6. The germline gives CDR1 SQVTM, CDR2 ANQGSEA. This CDR3 contains 12 residues. The CDR3 sequence: CSVDRLRTEAFF. In DNA, the CDR3 is TGCAGCGTGGACAGGCTGAGGACTGAAGCTTTCTTT.

The chain carries TRBV6-4 and TRBJ2-2; 12 bases are a match to TRBD2. The ends lost 8 bases at V and 7 bases at J; junction bases unmatched: 5. Germline loops: CDR1 MRHNA, CDR2 SNTAGT. CDR3 size: 14 residues. CDR3 coding DNA: TGTGCCAGCTCTAGCGGGAGGGCCAGCGGGGAGCTGTTTTTT. Translating gives CASSSGRASGELFF.

CDR3 protein: CASDGGPSQPQHF. DNA of the CDR3: TGTGCCAGCGACGGGGGGCCGAGTCAGCCCCAGCATTTT. The V call is TRBV12-3 or TRBV12-4, the J call TRBJ1-5; the D gene is possibly TRBD1 (6 bases). The ends were cut back, 8 bases at V and 6 bases at J, with 14 bases in the middle. CDR3 length equals 13 residues.

This clonotype was observed a few times. The V call is TRBV19, the J call TRBJ1-1; weak D call: TRBD1 (5 bases). CDR3 size: 13 residues. Trimming removed 6 bases from V and 7 bases from J, with 15 bases in between. Germline CDR1 LNHDA, CDR2 SQIVND (reference sequence). The CDR3 here is CASRNDGGLEAFF. In nucleotides, the CDR3 is TGTGCCAGTAGAAACGACGGGGGTCTTGAAGCTTTCTTT.

This clonotype was seen only a few times. The chain links TRBV5-1 to TRBJ2-2; 9 positions match TRBD1. Losses at the gene ends were 0 bases for V and 1 base for J; bases not matched to a gene: 4. Germline loops: CDR1 SGHRS, CDR2 YFSETQ. The CDR3 contains 17 residues. This chain's CDR3 is CASSLDPGQGNTGELFF. The CDR3 DNA reads as TGCGCCAGCAGCTTGGATCCGGGACAGGGGAACACCGGGGAGCTGTTTTTT.

This clonotype was seen many times. As DNA, the CDR3 is TGCAGCGTTGAAGCGGGGGGCAATGAGCAGTTCTTC. Its translation: CSVEAGGNEQFF. This chain links TRBV29-1 with TRBJ2-1, with 7 bases that match TRBD2. The V segment lost 1 base and the J segment 6 bases; nucleotides outside the gene matches: 0. This CDR3 region has 12 residues. Germline CDR1 and CDR2: SQVTM and ANQGSEA.